The 24 T cell receptor beta chains below were found in one sample sequenced in a study of CD8 T cells in Susac syndrome. An input of roughly 0.5 to 1 ug of RNA was subjected to reverse transcription using random hexamers. TCRdb used MiXCR to reprocess the immunoSEQ multiplex PCR reads, holding one entry per CDR3 protein. The sample records 130,000 to 150,000 distinct CDR3 sequences, roughly 94% being singletons. Source material: CD4+ T cells from PBMCs. Receptors originate from a human donor in good health.

This chain connects TRBV11-2 to TRBJ2-5; 9 bases are a match to TRBD2. The length of the CDR3 is 18 residues. J gave up 5 bases and V 5 bases, and 18 bases lay outside the gene matches. CDR1 SGHAT and CDR2 FQNNGV come from the germline V gene. The CDR3 protein is CASSLRQLAGSGGETQYF. The CDR3 DNA sequence: TGTGCCAGCAGCCTTCGGCAGCTAGCGGGGTCCGGAGGGGAGACCCAGTACTTC.

The V and J genes are TRBV3-1 and TRBJ1-1, with D possibly matching TRBD1 (6 bases). The CDR3 has 14 amino acids. Trimming took off 1 base at V and 1 base at J, with 7 bases between the two ends. Germline V gene sequence: CDR1 LGHDT, CDR2 YNNKEL (reference sequence). The CDR3 coding sequence is TGTGCCAGCAGCCAAGGGGGACAGAACACTGAAGCTTTCTTT. This sequence encodes CASSQGGQNTEAFF.

J is TRBJ2-2 and V is TRBV30, with a possible D match to TRBD2 (5 bases). V was clipped by 6 bases and J by 7 bases, with 9 bases between them. In germline, CDR1 is GTSNPN, CDR2 SVGIG (reference sequence). The length of the CDR3 is 11 residues. This CDR3 is CACRTGGELFF. The CDR3 DNA follows: TGTGCCTGCAGGACTGGCGGGGAGCTGTTTTTT.

The chain combines TRBV4-2 with TRBJ2-1; 11 bases line up with TRBD2. In germline, CDR1 is LGHNA, CDR2 YNFKEQ. The CDR3 has 16 residues. The V gene end was trimmed by 4 bases and the J gene end by 5 bases; junction bases not matched to a gene: 7. The CDR3 sequence: CASSPPSGRYNNEQFF. In DNA, the CDR3 is TGTGCCAGCAGCCCCCCTAGCGGGAGGTACAACAATGAGCAGTTCTTC.

CDR3: CASSQGGIDEKLFF. The CDR3 DNA reads as TGTGCCAGCAGTCAGGGGGGAATAGACGAAAAACTGTTTTTT. The chain employs TRBV6-5 and TRBJ1-4; TRBD1 matches at 7 bases. Germline CDR1 is MNHEY and CDR2 is SVGAGI. J lost 8 bases, V lost 5 bases, and 8 bases had no gene match. This CDR3 comprises 14 residues.

The genes are TRBV2 and TRBJ2-7; maybe TRBD2 (6 bases). This CDR3 has 15 residues. Germline CDR1 reads SNHLY; CDR2 reads FYNNEI. Trimming removed 6 bases from V and 3 bases from J, with 18 bases in between. The CDR3 loop reads CASSPGTAQGYEQYF. CDR3 DNA sequence: TGTGCCAGCAGCCCAGGGACTGCCCAGGGCTACGAGCAGTACTTC. Together with reference TRBV2 and TRBJ2-7, the CDR3 gives the full variable domain: EPEVTQTPSHQVTQMGQEVILRCVPISNHLYFYWYRQILGQKVEFLVSFYNNEISEKSEIFDDQFSVERPDGSNFTLKIRSTKLEDSAMYFCASSPGTAQGYEQYFGPGTRLTVT.

The chain links TRBV19 to TRBJ2-1; 8 bases fit TRBD2. The V and J ends lost 8 bases and 8 bases, in that order; junction bases with no gene match: 14. CDR3 length: 15 amino acids. Germline-derived CDR1 and CDR2 are LNHDA and SQIVND (reference sequence). The CDR3 loop reads CASAWREAPGYEQFF. The CDR3 nucleotides read TGTGCCAGTGCGTGGCGGGAGGCCCCCGGGTATGAGCAGTTCTTC.

The chain joins TRBV25-1 to TRBJ2-7; either TRBD1 or TRBD2 may fit D (5 bases each). The germline V gene has CDR1 MGHDK and CDR2 SYGVNS. The CDR3 is made up of 15 amino acids. V lost 1 base to trimming and J lost 2 bases, with 12 bases between them. The CDR3 DNA is TGTGCCAGCAGTGAATTGGGGACGGCCACCTACGAGCAGTACTTC. Translating gives CASSELGTATYEQYF.

The J gene is TRBJ1-1, the V gene TRBV29-1; D ambiguous. Per germline, CDR1 SQVTM and CDR2 ANQGSEA. The CDR3 spans 13 residues. Trimming took 2 bases from V and 0 from J, leaving 7 bases between them. The CDR3 DNA follows: TGCAGCGTTGAACGGGCCATGAACACTGAAGCTTTCTTT. Its translation is CSVERAMNTEAFF.

J is TRBJ2-3 and V is TRBV5-1, with D possibly being TRBD1 (6 bases). CDR3 length: 15 residues. V lost 1 base, J lost 3 bases, and 12 bases lay in between. Germline CDR1 reads SGHRS; CDR2 reads YFSETQ. CDR3 coding DNA: TGCGCCAGCAGCTTGTCGCAGGGGATGACAGATACGCAGTATTTT. The encoded protein is CASSLSQGMTDTQYF.

The chain carries TRBV3-1 and TRBJ1-2, with TRBD1 matching over 10 bases. This CDR3 is 15 amino acids long. Germline assignment: CDR1 LGHDT and CDR2 YNNKEL (reference sequence). The junction had 10 bases not matched to a gene; V was cut back by 4 bases and J by 8 bases. In nucleotides, the CDR3 is TGTGCCAGCAGCCGTCCGACAGGGGGCCTGGCCGGCTACACCTTC. Translated, it gives CASSRPTGGLAGYTF.

This rearrangement joins TRBV10-3 to TRBJ1-1, with 7 bases aligning to TRBD1. Germline CDR1 reads ENHRY; CDR2 reads SYGVKD. This CDR3 is 14 amino acids long. The V and J ends lost 5 bases and 0 bases, in that order; junction bases with no gene match: 3. CDR3 DNA sequence: TGTGCCATCAGTCCCGGGACAGTGAACACTGAAGCTTTCTTT. The encoded protein is CAISPGTVNTEAFF.

The chain has TRBV7-2 and TRBJ2-5, with TRBD2 matching over 12 bases. Germline CDR1 is SGHTA and CDR2 is FQGNSA. The CDR3 covers 18 residues. The V gene end was trimmed by 5 bases and the J gene end by 1 base; junction bases not matched to a gene: 11. CDR3 residues: CASSQRRLAGAPQETQYF. The CDR3 region has the DNA TGTGCCAGCAGCCAACGACGACTAGCGGGAGCCCCCCAAGAGACCCAGTACTTC.

The genes are TRBV20-1 and TRBJ1-1; the D is unclear. Per germline, CDR1 DFQATT and CDR2 SNEGSKA (reference sequence). The CDR3 runs to 11 residues. The CDR3 here is CRAGLNTEAFF. CDR3 nucleotides: TGCAGGGCGGGGTTGAACACTGAAGCTTTCTTT.

This chain connects TRBV20-1 to TRBJ2-5, with 8 bases lining up with TRBD1. V gave up 3 bases and J gave up 4 bases; unmatched junction bases: 10. The V gene's germline CDR1 is DFQATT and CDR2 SNEGSKA (reference sequence). The CDR3 extends over 15 amino acids. The CDR3 DNA follows: TGCAGTGCTAGTCTGGGCAGGGGGCGCGGAGAGACCCAGTACTTC. Translating it yields CSASLGRGRGETQYF.

The chain uses TRBV28 and TRBJ2-7; the D is unclear. Trimming took off 5 bases at V and 2 bases at J, with 13 bases between the two ends. Per the germline V gene, CDR1 is MDHEN and CDR2 is SYDVKM. The CDR3 contains 14 residues. The CDR3 DNA sequence: TGTGCCAGCAGTGAGAGACTGGGGACCTACGAGCAGTACTTC. It specifies CASSERLGTYEQYF.

The rearrangement uses TRBV2 and TRBJ2-1; 11 nucleotides align to TRBD1. The CDR3 is made up of 15 amino acids. With V trimmed by 4 bases and J by 3 bases, 2 bases remained unmatched. Per the germline V gene, CDR1 is SNHLY and CDR2 is FYNNEI. For the CDR3, the DNA is TGTGCCAGCAGTGGCGGGACAGGGGGCTACAATGAGCAGTTCTTC. Translated: CASSGGTGGYNEQFF. The variable domain in full, with the rest retrieved from reference TRBV2 and TRBJ2-1, is EPEVTQTPSHQVTQMGQEVILRCVPISNHLYFYWYRQILGQKVEFLVSFYNNEISEKSEIFDDQFSVERPDGSNFTLKIRSTKLEDSAMYFCASSGGTGGYNEQFFGPGTRLTVL.

The chain is built from TRBV5-1 and TRBJ2-5; no clear D. V lost 7 bases and J 0 bases, leaving 13 bases between the germline ends. The CDR3 runs to 14 residues. CDR1 is SGHRS and CDR2 is YFSETQ in the germline V gene. CDR3 sequence (DNA): TGCGCCAGCTCATTCGGGTTGTACCAAGAGACCCAGTACTTC. As protein: CASSFGLYQETQYF.

The sample holds one count of this clonotype. The chain employs TRBV20-1 and TRBJ2-7; unclear D gene. This CDR3 is 13 amino acids long. Per the germline V gene, CDR1 is DFQATT and CDR2 is SNEGSKA (reference sequence). V lost 0 bases and J 2 bases, leaving 8 bases between the germline ends. The DNA for the CDR3 is TGCAGTGCTAGAGATTCTTTCGCCTACGAGCAGTACTTC. It codes for CSARDSFAYEQYF.

The chain links TRBV15 to TRBJ2-1, with 9 positions matching TRBD2. After removal of 0 bases from V and 4 bases from J, the junction contained 7 bases not matched to a gene. In germline, CDR1 is LNHNV, CDR2 YYDKDF (reference sequence). This CDR3 is built from 17 residues. CDR3 region: CATSRDPGGRAYNEQFF. The CDR3 DNA reads TGTGCCACCAGCAGAGATCCTGGCGGGAGGGCATACAATGAGCAGTTCTTC.

This clonotype was observed a single time. The chain employs TRBV10-3 and TRBJ2-2; D unresolved. This CDR3 comprises 14 residues. Between the trimmed V and J ends, which lost 3 bases and 7 bases, there was a span of 12 bases. CDR1 is ENHRY and CDR2 is SYGVKD in the germline V gene. The CDR3 nucleotides read TGTGCCATCAGTGAAACGGCAGGCGGCGGGGAGCTGTTTTTT. It translates to CAISETAGGGELFF.

The chain couples TRBV2 to TRBJ2-5, with 8 bases that match TRBD1. Germline V gene lookup returns CDR1 SNHLY and CDR2 FYNNEI. The length of the CDR3 is 13 residues. Trimming at V came to 3 bases and at J to 3 bases, leaving 0 bases not matched to a gene. This chain's CDR3 is CASSETGEETQYF. The CDR3 coding sequence is TGTGCCAGCAGTGAGACAGGGGAAGAGACCCAGTACTTC.

The chain couples TRBV12-3 or TRBV12-4 to TRBJ2-3; tentatively, D is TRBD2 (6 bases). This CDR3 has 16 residues. V shed 4 bases and J shed 2 bases, with 16 bases lying between them. DNA of the CDR3: TGTGCCAGCAGTTCACGTGGGGGAGGCTTCACAGATACGCAGTATTTT. Translated, it gives CASSSRGGGFTDTQYF.

The V gene is TRBV24-1, the J gene TRBJ2-1; TRBD2 aligns across 13 bases. This CDR3 is 18 amino acids long. The germline V gene encodes CDR1 KGHDR and CDR2 SFDVKD. V lost 4 bases and J lost 9; bases outside the gene matches: 14. The CDR3 coding sequence is TGTGCCACCAGTGAAGTATCAATGGGACTAGCGGGACCAGGTGAGCAGTTCTTC. Protein: CATSEVSMGLAGPGEQFF.